The entry that follows covers one T cell receptor (beta chain) sequence. The record originates from a study of blood T cell repertoires in COVID-19. Overall study context: Italy, Spain and the United States were the sources of the convalescent and acute COVID-19 samples. T cells, B-cell-depleted T cells, or PBMCs supplied cDNA or gDNA.

Authors' data handling: Scientists estimated how many nucleated cells there were by amplifying reference gene primers. The method was immunoSEQ multiplex PCR; TCRdb's version includes in-frame clones alone and lacks a portion of them. The D gene and trimming were derived from the DNA, and the V and J assignments and clone size from that table. The sample gives about 200,000 clones, about nine tenths of which show up once; 0.65% to 0.85% is in the top ten. The V gene's germline CDR1 is KGHSH and CDR2 LQKENI. This CDR3 is built from 13 residues. The V end lost 6 bases, the J end lost 3 bases, and 11 bases lay between the germline ends.

The TCR was taken from a man aged 35-49 years with acute or convalescent COVID-19. This sequence joins TRBV18 and TRBJ1-1; D is unclear. Sequenced sample: peripheral blood. CDR3 in amino acids: CASSQNPHTEAFF. The CDR3 DNA sequence: TGTGCCAGCTCCCAGAACCCACACACTGAAGCTTTCTTT.